Below are 16 T cell receptor beta chains sequenced from a single sample in a study of blood T cell repertoires in COVID-19. The method was immunoSEQ multiplex PCR; TCRdb's version includes in-frame clones alone and lacks a portion of them. This sample carries tens of thousands of clones, about 88% of them seen once, and the ten largest clones take less than 15%. The sequencing input was peripheral blood. These receptors were taken from a human donor in a cohort sampled during active COVID-19. The donor label of this sample is uncertain.

V is TRBV5-6 and J is TRBJ2-3; D is possibly TRBD1 (5 bases). The CDR3 has 15 amino acids. CDR1 and CDR2 from the germline V gene are SGHDT and YYEEEE. Trimming took off 0 bases at V and 0 bases at J, with 8 bases between the two ends. CDR3 DNA: TGTGCCAGCAGCTTGGGGGGCGGAAGCACAGATACGCAGTATTTT. It yields the protein CASSLGGGSTDTQYF.

The V call is TRBV6-4, the J call TRBJ2-1, with TRBD2 identical over 10 bases. CDR1 and CDR2 from the germline V gene are MRHNA and SNTAGT. Losses at the gene ends were 6 bases for V and 8 bases for J; bases not matched to a gene: 10. The CDR3 sequence is 15 residues long. This CDR3 is CASSKTSGQADEQFF. In DNA form, the CDR3 reads TGTGCCAGCAGCAAGACTAGCGGGCAAGCCGATGAGCAGTTCTTC.

The CDR3 spells CATRTSGLYEQYF. The CDR3, as DNA: TGTGCCACCAGGACTAGCGGCCTCTACGAGCAGTACTTC. J is TRBJ2-7 and V is TRBV15, with 9 bases identical to TRBD2. Per germline, CDR1 LNHNV and CDR2 YYDKDF (reference sequence). The CDR3 contains 13 residues. The ends lost 6 bases at V and 3 bases at J; junction bases unmatched: 3.

The rearrangement joins TRBV18 to TRBJ2-7; D perhaps matches TRBD2 (7 bases). Germline loops: CDR1 KGHSH, CDR2 LQKENI. V was shortened by 6 bases and J by 7 bases, with 19 bases between the two germline ends. CDR3 size: 14 residues. The CDR3, as DNA: TGTGCCAGCTCCCCCCGGGGGCCCGGGAGGGAGCAGTACTTC. This sequence encodes CASSPRGPGREQYF. Full variable domain (missing parts from reference TRBV18 and TRBJ2-7): NAGVMQNPRHLVRRRGQEARLRCSPMKGHSHVYWYRQLPEEGLKFMVYLQKENIIDESGMPKERFSAEFPKEGPSILRIQQVVRGDSAAYFCASSPRGPGREQYFGPGTRLTVT.

The CDR3 DNA is TGCGCCAGCCGGGCGGGGGGCAGGGGAAAGACCCAGTACTTC. Translation: CASRAGGRGKTQYF. This chain connects TRBV23-1 to TRBJ2-5, with 8 bases matching TRBD2. TRBV23-1 counts as an open reading frame of uncertain function. With 8 bases clipped from V and 6 bases from J, the junction kept 11 bases outside the gene matches. The CDR3 runs to 14 residues.

The rearrangement joins TRBV4-2 to TRBJ2-1; D remains unclear. The length of the CDR3 is 14 residues. Germline-derived CDR1 and CDR2 are LGHNA and YNFKEQ. Trimming shortened V by 0 bases and J by 4 bases, and 7 bases separated the two germline ends. DNA of the CDR3: TGTGCCAGCAGCCAAGACGTACGGTACAATGAGCAGTTCTTC. Translation gives CASSQDVRYNEQFF.

This sequence joins TRBV7-2 and TRBJ1-3; 7 bases align to TRBD1. The CDR3 totals 19 residues. V lost 2 bases to trimming and J lost 0 bases; unmatched junction nucleotides: 13. Germline loops: CDR1 SGHTA, CDR2 FQGNSA. Written as DNA, the CDR3 is TGTGCCAGCAGCTTAAGGAGGGACAGACGGGATAACTCTGGAAACACCATATATTTT. Its protein is CASSLRRDRRDNSGNTIYF.

The chain employs TRBV28 and TRBJ2-7, with a tentative D call TRBD1 (6 bases). This CDR3 contains 15 residues. The germline CDR1 and CDR2 sequences are MDHEN and SYDVKM. Trimming took off 5 bases at V and 3 bases at J, with 17 bases between the two ends. The CDR3 is CASSVRDTDFYEQYF. CDR3 DNA sequence: TGTGCCAGCAGTGTCCGGGACACCGATTTCTACGAGCAGTACTTC.

The CDR3 DNA sequence: TGTGCCAGTTTAGTACAGGGGGCGGGAGCGAAAACTGAAGCTTTCTTT. Translated: CASLVQGAGAKTEAFF. The genes are TRBV2 and TRBJ1-1; TRBD1 matches at 9 bases. V gave up 9 bases and J gave up 5 bases; unmatched junction bases: 16. In germline, CDR1 is SNHLY, CDR2 FYNNEI. The CDR3 is 16 residues long.

Only a few counts were recorded for this clone. For the CDR3, the DNA is TGTGCCATCAGTGAGTCGAGCTTTAGCGGGAAAGAATCCTACGAGCAGTACTTC. This sequence encodes CAISESSFSGKESYEQYF. This chain uses TRBV10-3 with TRBJ2-7, with 8 positions matching TRBD2. Trimming removed 0 bases from V and 1 base from J; junction bases left unmatched: 11. The V gene's germline CDR1 is ENHRY and CDR2 SYGVKD. The CDR3 runs to 18 residues.

The rearrangement links TRBV7-9 to TRBJ2-1, with D hard to call. The germline CDR1 and CDR2 sequences are SEHNR and FQNEAQ (reference sequence). Deletions cut 4 bases from V and 8 bases from J, with 12 bases between. The CDR3 totals 13 residues. The CDR3 region is CASSYSSGHEQFF. CDR3 DNA sequence: TGTGCCAGCAGCTACTCCTCAGGCCATGAGCAGTTCTTC.

The chain has TRBV4-1 and TRBJ2-3, with D perhaps TRBD1 (5 bases). Trimming cost V 4 bases and J 2 bases, with 13 bases left between them. The CDR3 has 15 amino acids. Germline V gene sequence: CDR1 MGHRA, CDR2 YSYEKL. CDR3 sequence reads: CASSPSDSSTDTQYF. The CDR3 coding sequence is TGCGCCAGCAGCCCAAGTGACAGCTCCACAGATACGCAGTATTTT.

The chain has TRBV19 and TRBJ2-3, with D possibly matching TRBD2 (5 bases). Germline V gene sequence: CDR1 LNHDA, CDR2 SQIVND (reference sequence). V lost 4 bases and J 2 bases, leaving 13 bases between the germline ends. The CDR3 is 15 amino acids. CDR3 sequence: CASSTQPSTTDTQYF. CDR3 coding DNA: TGTGCCAGTAGTACCCAGCCTAGCACCACAGATACGCAGTATTTT.

This clone qualifies as medium-sized. J is TRBJ2-7 and V is TRBV20-1; D call uncertain. Trimming stripped 3 bases from V and 2 bases from J, with 11 bases between. The CDR3 length is 13 residues. The germline CDR1 and CDR2 sequences are DFQATT and SNEGSKA (reference sequence). The CDR3 bases are TGCAGTGCTAGTGGACGGAGAACCTACGAGCAGTACTTC. Translating it yields CSASGRRTYEQYF.

The chain employs TRBV30 and TRBJ1-5, with 8 bases aligning to TRBD1. V lost 1 base and J lost 7; bases outside the gene matches: 3. Per the germline V gene, CDR1 is GTSNPN and CDR2 is SVGIG (reference sequence). CDR3 length: 13 amino acids. CDR3 region: CAWSAGGGQPQHF. For the CDR3, the DNA is TGTGCCTGGAGTGCAGGGGGCGGACAGCCCCAGCATTTT.

The genes are TRBV5-1 and TRBJ2-1; possibly TRBD1 for D (5 bases). The germline V gene has CDR1 SGHRS and CDR2 YFSETQ. Trimming took off 2 bases at V and 4 bases at J, with 13 bases between the two ends. The CDR3 is 15 residues long. The CDR3 sequence: CASSFSIGAYNEQFF. CDR3 sequence (DNA): TGCGCCAGCAGCTTTTCTATTGGGGCTTACAATGAGCAGTTCTTC. Full variable domain (remainder filled in from reference TRBV5-1 and TRBJ2-1): KAGVTQTPRYLIKTRGQQVTLSCSPISGHRSVSWYQQTPGQGLQFLFEYFSETQRNKGNFPGRFSGRQFSNSRSEMNVSTLELGDSALYLCASSFSIGAYNEQFFGPGTRLTVL.